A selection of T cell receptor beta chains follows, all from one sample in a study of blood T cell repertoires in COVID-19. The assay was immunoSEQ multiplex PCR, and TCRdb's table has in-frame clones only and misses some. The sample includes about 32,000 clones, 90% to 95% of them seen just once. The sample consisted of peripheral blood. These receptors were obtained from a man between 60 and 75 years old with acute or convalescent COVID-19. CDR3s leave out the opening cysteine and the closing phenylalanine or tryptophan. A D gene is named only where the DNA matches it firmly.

CDR3: ASSQTGGYGYT
V: TRBV5-6
D: TRBD1
J: TRBJ1-2
length: 11

CDR3: ATSDPGSARPQH
V: TRBV24-1
D: .
J: TRBJ1-5
length: 12

CDR3: ASSLTPNYGYT
V: TRBV5-4
D: .
J: TRBJ1-2
length: 11

CDR3: ASSSYAQADTQY
V: TRBV27
D: .
J: TRBJ2-3
length: 12

CDR3: ASSIDGATGELF
V: TRBV19
D: .
J: TRBJ2-2
length: 12

CDR3: ASSLEAGETQY
V: TRBV11-3
D: .
J: TRBJ2-5
length: 11

CDR3: ASSNGREVEAF
V: TRBV19
D: .
J: TRBJ1-1
length: 11

CDR3: ASSLEATGGGNTIY
V: TRBV7-6
D: TRBD1
J: TRBJ1-3
length: 14

CDR3: ASSLYAGGSYEQY
V: TRBV7-2
D: .
J: TRBJ2-7
length: 13

CDR3: ASSTEVAEAF
V: TRBV5-4
D: .
J: TRBJ1-1
length: 10

CDR3: ASSQKGPVNEKLF
V: TRBV4-3
D: .
J: TRBJ1-4
length: 13

CDR3: ASSRDSGGDTIY
V: TRBV5-1
D: .
J: TRBJ1-3
length: 12

CDR3: ASSPGGLRQETQY
V: TRBV11-3
D: TRBD1
J: TRBJ2-5
length: 13

CDR3: ASSQGAYGNTIY
V: TRBV4-3
D: .
J: TRBJ1-3
length: 12

CDR3: ASSSWTGVGEKLF
V: TRBV11-2
D: TRBD1
J: TRBJ1-4
length: 13

CDR3: AWSQLSRPGLAETGELF
V: TRBV30
D: TRBD2
J: TRBJ2-2
length: 17

CDR3: ASSYRLAGDLSYEQY
V: TRBV6-2/TRBV6-3
D: TRBD2
J: TRBJ2-7
length: 15

CDR3: AISESFRGEQF
V: TRBV10-3
D: .
J: TRBJ2-1
length: 11

CDR3: ASSYGTSGSYEQY
V: TRBV6-5
D: TRBD2
J: TRBJ2-7
length: 13

CDR3: ASSQEGPGHSYNEQF
V: TRBV4-2
D: .
J: TRBJ2-1
length: 15

CDR3: ASSQFGSGAQETQY
V: TRBV3-1/TRBV3-2
D: .
J: TRBJ2-5
length: 14

CDR3: ASSQDGSSYNEQF
V: TRBV3-1/TRBV3-2
D: .
J: TRBJ2-1
length: 13

CDR3: ASSPHGGSSYEQY
V: TRBV7-6
D: .
J: TRBJ2-7
length: 13

CDR3: ASSLALFEDRPR
V: TRBV7-8
D: TRBD1
J: TRBJ1-1
length: 12

CDR3: ATPEGETYNSPLH
V: TRBV6-5
D: .
J: TRBJ1-6
length: 13

CDR3: ASSPGLAGANVLT
V: TRBV7-2
D: .
J: TRBJ2-6
length: 13

CDR3: ASRYSGNTEAF
V: TRBV6-5
D: .
J: TRBJ1-1
length: 11

CDR3: ASSYRDSDSPLH
V: TRBV5-1
D: TRBD1
J: TRBJ1-6
length: 12

CDR3: ASSFGEGSANTGELF
V: TRBV5-6
D: TRBD2
J: TRBJ2-2
length: 15